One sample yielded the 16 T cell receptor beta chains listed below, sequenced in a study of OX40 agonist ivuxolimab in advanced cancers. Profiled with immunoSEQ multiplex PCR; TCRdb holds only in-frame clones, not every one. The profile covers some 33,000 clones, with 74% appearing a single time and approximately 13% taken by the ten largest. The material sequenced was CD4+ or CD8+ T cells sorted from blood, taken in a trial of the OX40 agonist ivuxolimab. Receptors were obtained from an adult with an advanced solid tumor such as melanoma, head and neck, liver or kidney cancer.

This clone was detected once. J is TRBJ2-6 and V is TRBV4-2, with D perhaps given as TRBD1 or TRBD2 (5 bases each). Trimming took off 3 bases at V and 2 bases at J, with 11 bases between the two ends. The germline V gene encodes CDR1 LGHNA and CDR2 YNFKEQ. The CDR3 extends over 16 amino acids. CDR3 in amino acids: CASSHAGTAGANVLTF. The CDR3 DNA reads TGTGCCAGCAGCCACGCCGGGACGGCTGGGGCCAACGTCCTGACTTTC.

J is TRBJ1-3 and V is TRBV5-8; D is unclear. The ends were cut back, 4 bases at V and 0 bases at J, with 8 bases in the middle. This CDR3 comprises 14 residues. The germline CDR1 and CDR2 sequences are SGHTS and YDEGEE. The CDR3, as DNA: TGTGCCAGCAGCACCGACTACTCTGGAAACACCATATATTTT. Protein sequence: CASSTDYSGNTIYF. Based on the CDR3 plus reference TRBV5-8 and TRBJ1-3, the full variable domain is EAGVTQSPTHLIKTRGQQATLRCSPISGHTSVYWYQQALGLGLQFLLWYDEGEERNRGNFPPRFSGRQFPNYSSELNVNALELEDSALYLCASSTDYSGNTIYFGEGSWLTVV.

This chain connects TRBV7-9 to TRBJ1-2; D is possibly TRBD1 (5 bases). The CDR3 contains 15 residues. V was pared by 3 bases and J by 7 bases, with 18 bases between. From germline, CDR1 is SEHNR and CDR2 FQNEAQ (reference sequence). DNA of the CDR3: TGTGCCAGCAGCTTTTCATCGACGCGGGGGGGTGGCTACACCTTC. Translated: CASSFSSTRGGGYTF.

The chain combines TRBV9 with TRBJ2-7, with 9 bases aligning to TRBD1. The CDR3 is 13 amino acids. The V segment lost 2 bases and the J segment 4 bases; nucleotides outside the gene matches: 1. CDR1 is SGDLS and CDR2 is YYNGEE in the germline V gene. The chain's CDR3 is CASSVDRGYEQYF. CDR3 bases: TGTGCCAGCAGCGTCGACAGGGGGTACGAGCAGTACTTC.

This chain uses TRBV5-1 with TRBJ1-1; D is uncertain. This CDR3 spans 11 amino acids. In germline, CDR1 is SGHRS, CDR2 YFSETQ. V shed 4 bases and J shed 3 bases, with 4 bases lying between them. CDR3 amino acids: CASSDHTEAFF. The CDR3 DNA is TGCGCCAGCAGCGACCACACTGAAGCTTTCTTT.

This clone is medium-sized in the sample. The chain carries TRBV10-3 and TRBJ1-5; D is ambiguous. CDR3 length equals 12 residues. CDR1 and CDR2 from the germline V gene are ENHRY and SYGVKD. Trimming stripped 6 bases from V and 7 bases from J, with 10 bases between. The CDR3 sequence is CAISGSLQPQHF. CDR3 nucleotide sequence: TGTGCCATCAGCGGCAGCCTCCAGCCCCAGCATTTT.

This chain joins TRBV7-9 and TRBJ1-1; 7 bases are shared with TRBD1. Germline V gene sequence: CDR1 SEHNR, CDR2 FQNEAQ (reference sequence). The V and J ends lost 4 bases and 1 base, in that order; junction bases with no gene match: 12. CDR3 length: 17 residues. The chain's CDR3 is CASSSGNRGVGNTEAFF. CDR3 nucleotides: TGTGCCAGCAGCTCGGGGAACAGGGGAGTTGGGAACACTGAAGCTTTCTTT. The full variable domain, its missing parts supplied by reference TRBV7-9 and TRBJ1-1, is DTGVSQNPRHKITKRGQNVTFRCDPISEHNRLYWYRQTLGQGPEFLTYFQNEAQLEKSRLLSDRFSAERPKGSFSTLEIQRTEQGDSAMYLCASSSGNRGVGNTEAFFGQGTRLTVV.

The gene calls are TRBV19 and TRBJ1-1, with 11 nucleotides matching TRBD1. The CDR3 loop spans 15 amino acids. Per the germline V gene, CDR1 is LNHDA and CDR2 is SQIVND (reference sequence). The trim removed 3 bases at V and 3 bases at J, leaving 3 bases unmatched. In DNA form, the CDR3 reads TGTGCCAGTAGTATCCGGACAGGGGGCTACACTGAAGCTTTCTTT. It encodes CASSIRTGGYTEAFF.

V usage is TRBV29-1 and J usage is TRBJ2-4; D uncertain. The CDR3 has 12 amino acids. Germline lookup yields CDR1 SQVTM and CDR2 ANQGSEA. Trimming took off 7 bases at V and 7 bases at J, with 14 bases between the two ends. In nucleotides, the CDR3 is TGCAGCGCTACGAGCCAGGACAACATTCAGTACTTC. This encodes CSATSQDNIQYF.

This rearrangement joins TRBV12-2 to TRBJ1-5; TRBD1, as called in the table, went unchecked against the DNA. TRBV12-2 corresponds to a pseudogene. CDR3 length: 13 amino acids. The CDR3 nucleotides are TGTGCAAGTCGCCGGGACAGTCATCAGCCCCAGCATTTT. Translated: CASRRDSHQPQHF.

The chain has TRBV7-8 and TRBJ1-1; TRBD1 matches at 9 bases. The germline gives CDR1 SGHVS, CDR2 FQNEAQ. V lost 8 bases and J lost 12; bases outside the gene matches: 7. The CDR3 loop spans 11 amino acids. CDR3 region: CASGGTGRTFF. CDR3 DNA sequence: TGTGCCAGCGGAGGGACAGGGAGGACTTTCTTT.

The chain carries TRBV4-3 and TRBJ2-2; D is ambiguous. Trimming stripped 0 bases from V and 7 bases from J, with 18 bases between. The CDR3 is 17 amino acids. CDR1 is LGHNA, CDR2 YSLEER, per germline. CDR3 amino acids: CASSQEGWTNFGGELFF. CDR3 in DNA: TGCGCCAGCAGCCAAGAAGGTTGGACCAACTTTGGCGGGGAGCTGTTTTTT.

The CDR3 is CASERTSAQETQYF. The CDR3 coding sequence is TGTGCCAGCGAACGGACTAGCGCCCAAGAGACCCAGTACTTC. The chain combines TRBV2 with TRBJ2-5; 9 bases match TRBD2. CDR1 SNHLY and CDR2 FYNNEI come from the germline V gene. This CDR3 region has 14 residues. With 8 bases clipped from V and 1 base from J, the junction kept 5 bases outside the gene matches. The variable domain in full, with the rest retrieved from reference TRBV2 and TRBJ2-5, is EPEVTQTPSHQVTQMGQEVILRCVPISNHLYFYWYRQILGQKVEFLVSFYNNEISEKSEIFDDQFSVERPDGSNFTLKIRSTKLEDSAMYFCASERTSAQETQYFGPGTRLLVL.

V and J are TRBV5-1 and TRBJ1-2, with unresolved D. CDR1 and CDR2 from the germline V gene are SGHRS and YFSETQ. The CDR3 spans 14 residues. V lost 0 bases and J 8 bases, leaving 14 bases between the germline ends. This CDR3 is CASSLAPDLGGYTF. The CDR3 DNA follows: TGCGCCAGCAGCTTGGCCCCAGACCTTGGGGGCTACACCTTC. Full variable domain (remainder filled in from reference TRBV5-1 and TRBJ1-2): KAGVTQTPRYLIKTRGQQVTLSCSPISGHRSVSWYQQTPGQGLQFLFEYFSETQRNKGNFPGRFSGRQFSNSRSEMNVSTLELGDSALYLCASSLAPDLGGYTFGSGTRLTVV.

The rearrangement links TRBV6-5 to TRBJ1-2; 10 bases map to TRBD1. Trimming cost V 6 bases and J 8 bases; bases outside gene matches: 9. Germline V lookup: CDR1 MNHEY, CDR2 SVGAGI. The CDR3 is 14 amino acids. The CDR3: CASSSAGTGAGYTF. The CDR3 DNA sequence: TGTGCCAGCAGCTCCGCCGGGACAGGGGCCGGCTACACCTTC.

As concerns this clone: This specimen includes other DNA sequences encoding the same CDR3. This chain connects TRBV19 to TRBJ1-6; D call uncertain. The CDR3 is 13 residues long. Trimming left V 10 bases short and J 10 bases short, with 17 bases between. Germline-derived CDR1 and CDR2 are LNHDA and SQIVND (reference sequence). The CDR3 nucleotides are TGTGCCACTACCTTCGGCCCCGGGTCACCCCTCCACTTT. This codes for CATTFGPGSPLHF.